This TCR beta chain derives from a study of a mutant IDH1 vaccine in newly diagnosed glioma. Findings of the study overall: Pseudoprogression appeared unlinked to shifts in leading peripheral T cell clonotypes.

V lost 4 bases to trimming and J lost 3 bases, with 14 bases between them. Germline V gene data show CDR1 as SGHRS and CDR2 as YFSETQ. The CDR3 extends over 15 amino acids. Time point specified: week 5, during vaccination. It was 300 ug of mutant IDH1 20-mer peptide that made up each vaccine dose, given with topical imiquimod. The donor cohort comprised cases of new WHO grade 3 or 4 IDH1-mutant, ATRX-lost astrocytoma. About this clone: The target antigen is unknown.

The protocol was immunoSEQ multiplex PCR, while the TCRdb copy is restricted to in-frame clones and leaves out a portion. The sample consists of about 42,000 clones, approximately 85% of them appearing once. Sample: PBMCs, taken from a glioma patient whose treatment included an IDH1 peptide vaccine. The J gene is TRBJ2-1, the V gene TRBV5-1, with D perhaps TRBD2 (5 bases). This clonotype originated in a man aged 40-55 years with glioma. The CDR3 spells CASSLPGSNYNEQFF. The CDR3 nucleotides read TGCGCCAGCAGCCTGCCTGGGAGTAACTACAATGAGCAGTTCTTC.